The 27 T cell receptor beta chains reported below all come from one sample, sequenced in a study of cytomegalovirus exposure and HLA in healthy donors. Some clones are missing from TCRdb's copy, which holds only in-frame ones; the method was immunoSEQ multiplex PCR. This table holds roughly 120,000 clones, roughly 90% found once. The sequencing input was PBMCs. The receptors were sampled from a woman aged 18-29 years in good health and CMV-seronegative.

This chain joins TRBV28 and TRBJ2-1, with TRBD1 as a possible D gene (7 bases). From germline, CDR1 is MDHEN and CDR2 SYDVKM. The CDR3 spans 16 residues. Trimming removed 5 bases at V and 4 bases at J, with 18 bases between. For the CDR3, the DNA is TGTGCCAGCAGTACAACAGGGGTGGAGGGTTACAATGAGCAGTTCTTC. Its protein is CASSTTGVEGYNEQFF.

The chain links TRBV9 to TRBJ2-5; D is possibly TRBD2 (7 bases). Trimming pared 0 bases from V and 5 bases from J, leaving 14 bases between. This CDR3 region has 15 residues. Germline V gene lookup returns CDR1 SGDLS and CDR2 YYNGEE. CDR3 nucleotide sequence: TGTGCCAGCAGCGTAGAGGGGGGGGGCCACGAGACCCAGTACTTC. Protein: CASSVEGGGHETQYF.

The V and J genes are TRBV4-3 and TRBJ2-1, with 9 bases fitting TRBD2. CDR3 length: 17 amino acids. V lost 3 bases, J lost 0 bases, and 6 bases stayed unmatched. Germline assignment: CDR1 LGHNA and CDR2 YSLEER. Here the CDR3 reads CASSQFSGSNSYNEQFF. In nucleotides, the CDR3 is TGCGCCAGCAGCCAGTTTAGCGGGAGTAACTCCTACAATGAGCAGTTCTTC.

The DNA for the CDR3 is TGTGCCAGCAGCCCGCGTTCTGAAGCTTTCTTT. It encodes CASSPRSEAFF. V and J are TRBV11-2 and TRBJ1-1; D is undetermined. This CDR3 is 11 amino acids long. Germline assignment: CDR1 SGHAT and CDR2 FQNNGV. Trimming pared 5 bases from V and 6 bases from J, leaving 7 bases between.

J is TRBJ1-2 and V is TRBV5-1; possible D gene TRBD1, 6 bases. Germline V lookup: CDR1 SGHRS, CDR2 YFSETQ. Deletions cut 4 bases from V and 6 bases from J, with 10 bases between. CDR3 length: 12 amino acids. DNA for the CDR3: TGCGCCAGCAGCCTACAGGGTGATGGCTACACCTTC. Translated: CASSLQGDGYTF.

CDR3 DNA: TGTGCCACCAGCATAAAAGGGGCTAGCGGGGGGTCCTACAATGAGCAGTTCTTC. It is translated as CATSIKGASGGSYNEQFF. The V call is TRBV15, the J call TRBJ2-1; 11 bases match TRBD2. The J segment lost 1 base and the V segment lost 4 bases, leaving 9 bases of the junction unmatched. The CDR3 covers 18 residues. Looked up from germline, CDR1 is LNHNV and CDR2 is YYDKDF (reference sequence).

This chain connects TRBV9 to TRBJ2-5; unclear D gene. Trimming shortened V by 0 bases and J by 5 bases, and 5 bases separated the two germline ends. In germline, CDR1 is SGDLS, CDR2 YYNGEE. CDR3 length: 12 amino acids. CDR3 residues: CASSVGSETQYF. CDR3 coding DNA: TGTGCCAGCAGCGTAGGGAGCGAGACCCAGTACTTC.

J is TRBJ1-1 and V is TRBV11-2; D may be TRBD1 (5 bases). The germline gives CDR1 SGHAT, CDR2 FQNNGV. This CDR3 has 14 residues. Trimming left V 6 bases short and J 4 bases short, with 15 bases between. This CDR3 reads CASSLPGGVTEAFF. CDR3 nucleotide sequence: TGTGCCAGCAGTCTACCCGGGGGGGTCACTGAAGCTTTCTTT.

The rearrangement links TRBV6-5 to TRBJ2-7, with 7 bases aligning to TRBD1. This CDR3 is built from 15 residues. Trimming at V came to 2 bases and at J to 3 bases, leaving 7 bases not matched to a gene. Per germline, CDR1 MNHEY and CDR2 SVGAGI. The CDR3 DNA follows: TGTGCCAGCAGTTACCTCCGGGACAGCTACTACGAGCAGTACTTC. Protein: CASSYLRDSYYEQYF.

The chain combines TRBV6-6 with TRBJ2-7; 8 bases fit TRBD1. The V gene's germline CDR1 is MNHNY and CDR2 SVGAGI (reference sequence). This CDR3 spans 11 amino acids. Losses at the gene ends were 5 bases for V and 7 bases for J; bases not matched to a gene: 1. The CDR3 protein is CASSQGAEQYF. The DNA for the CDR3 is TGTGCCAGCAGTCAGGGGGCGGAGCAGTACTTC.

The chain joins TRBV25-1 to TRBJ1-4; tentatively, D is TRBD1 (6 bases). Germline-derived CDR1 and CDR2 are MGHDK and SYGVNS. Trimming stripped 5 bases from V and 3 bases from J, with 22 bases between. The CDR3 extends over 18 amino acids. CDR3 residues: CASSSWGEGGKSNEKLFF. In DNA form, the CDR3 reads TGTGCCAGCAGTTCTTGGGGTGAAGGGGGAAAGTCTAATGAAAAACTGTTTTTT.

The chain links TRBV5-1 to TRBJ2-5; TRBD2 matches 8 bases. Germline CDR1 is SGHRS and CDR2 is YFSETQ. The CDR3 covers 15 residues. Unmatched junction bases numbered 10, after V lost 4 bases and J lost 5 bases. The DNA for the CDR3 is TGCGCCAGCAGCGACGGGGCGGGGGGCGTCGAGACCCAGTACTTC. It is translated as CASSDGAGGVETQYF. The full variable domain, rest sourced from reference TRBV5-1 and TRBJ2-5, is KAGVTQTPRYLIKTRGQQVTLSCSPISGHRSVSWYQQTPGQGLQFLFEYFSETQRNKGNFPGRFSGRQFSNSRSEMNVSTLELGDSALYLCASSDGAGGVETQYFGPGTRLLVL.

In nucleotides, the CDR3 is TGTGCCAGCAGCCGGACAGGGGAGACCCAGTACTTC. Its translation: CASSRTGETQYF. V and J are TRBV11-2 and TRBJ2-5; TRBD1 aligns across 8 bases. The ends lost 5 bases at V and 5 bases at J; junction bases unmatched: 1. The CDR3 is 12 residues long. The germline CDR1 and CDR2 sequences are SGHAT and FQNNGV.

This chain joins TRBV28 and TRBJ2-2; TRBD2 matches at 7 bases. Trimming cost V 3 bases and J 7 bases; bases outside gene matches: 14. CDR1 is MDHEN and CDR2 is SYDVKM in the germline V gene. This CDR3 region has 17 residues. CDR3 in amino acids: CASSLWGGTMEDGELFF. CDR3 DNA: TGTGCCAGCAGTTTGTGGGGGGGGACCATGGAGGACGGGGAGCTGTTTTTT. Based on the CDR3 plus reference TRBV28 and TRBJ2-2, the full variable domain is DVKVTQSSRYLVKRTGEKVFLECVQDMDHENMFWYRQDPGLGLRLIYFSYDVKMKEKGDIPEGYSVSREKKERFSLILESASTNQTSMYLCASSLWGGTMEDGELFFGEGSRLTVL.

This sequence joins TRBV7-2 and TRBJ2-1; D is perhaps TRBD2 (5 bases). CDR3 length equals 14 residues. Trimming pared 5 bases from V and 6 bases from J, leaving 14 bases between. Per germline, CDR1 SGHTA and CDR2 FQGNSA. Written as DNA, the CDR3 is TGTGCCAGCAGCGACACTCGCGGAGGCAATGAGCAGTTCTTC. Its protein product is CASSDTRGGNEQFF.

V is TRBV30 and J is TRBJ2-7; 11 nucleotides line up with TRBD2. The CDR3 is 16 amino acids. Germline values: CDR1 GTSNPN, CDR2 SVGIG (reference sequence). The ends lost 4 bases at V and 1 base at J; junction bases unmatched: 9. This CDR3 is CAWKPIGTSGSYEQYF. CDR3 in DNA: TGTGCCTGGAAACCAATCGGGACTAGCGGTTCCTACGAGCAGTACTTC.

This sequence joins TRBV7-8 and TRBJ2-5; 8 bases are shared with TRBD2. The germline gives CDR1 SGHVS, CDR2 FQNEAQ. The V segment lost 3 bases and the J segment 5 bases; nucleotides outside the gene matches: 5. The CDR3 is 14 residues long. The DNA for the CDR3 is TGTGCCAGCAGCTTCTCGACTAGCGTTGAGACCCAGTACTTC. Protein product: CASSFSTSVETQYF.

The chain joins TRBV7-8 to TRBJ2-6, with TRBD1 as a possible D gene (5 bases). CDR1 SGHVS and CDR2 FQNEAQ come from the germline V gene. Trimming pared 5 bases from V and 6 bases from J, leaving 20 bases between. This CDR3 has 17 residues. The CDR3 nucleotides are TGTGCCAGCAGCGCCGACCACATTACAGGAACGGCCAACGTCCTGACTTTC. Translation gives CASSADHITGTANVLTF.

The chain recombines TRBV6-5 with TRBJ1-2; D is uncertain. There are 13 residues in the CDR3. Germline loops: CDR1 MNHEY, CDR2 SVGAGI. The V gene lost 2 bases and the J gene lost 5 bases, with 9 bases spanning the gap. DNA for the CDR3: TGTGCCAGCAGTTACGTAGCGGAATATGGCTACACCTTC. Protein: CASSYVAEYGYTF.

This sequence joins TRBV4-3 and TRBJ2-1; TRBD1 matches 10 bases. The CDR3 covers 15 residues. CDR1 is LGHNA, CDR2 YSLEER, per germline. J lost 6 bases, V lost 4 bases, and 6 bases had no gene match. The CDR3 nucleotides are TGCGCCAGCAGCCCGGGGACAGGGGTTGGCAATGAGCAGTTCTTC. The encoded protein is CASSPGTGVGNEQFF.

The chain uses TRBV6-5 and TRBJ2-3; 7 bases map to TRBD1. Germline V CDR1 and CDR2: MNHEY, SVGAGI. Trimming took 5 bases from V and 2 from J; bases not matched to a gene: 7. The CDR3 loop spans 15 amino acids. CDR3 sequence (DNA): TGTGCCAGCAGTACCAGGGACAGAATCACAGATACGCAGTATTTT. Its translation: CASSTRDRITDTQYF.

V and J are TRBV30 and TRBJ1-4, with TRBD1 as a possible D gene (6 bases). This CDR3 spans 17 amino acids. Germline CDR1 and CDR2: GTSNPN and SVGIG (reference sequence). CDR3 in DNA: TGTGCTCTGGACGTAATGGACAGAGAGGACAGTGTTGAAAAACTGTTTTTT. Its protein is CALDVMDREDSVEKLFF.

V and J are TRBV20-1 and TRBJ1-1; D is perhaps TRBD1 (5 bases). Trimming cost V 3 bases and J 4 bases, with 6 bases left between them. From germline, CDR1 is DFQATT and CDR2 SNEGSKA (reference sequence). The CDR3 is made up of 11 amino acids. The CDR3 loop is CSASRVTEAFF. As DNA, the CDR3 is TGCAGTGCTAGCAGGGTCACTGAAGCTTTCTTT.

The chain employs TRBV28 and TRBJ1-4; D is perhaps TRBD1 (6 bases). The CDR3 has 13 amino acids. CDR1 and CDR2 (germline): MDHEN, SYDVKM. V was shortened by 3 bases and J by 8 bases, with 10 bases between the two germline ends. CDR3 bases: TGTGCCAGCAGTTTGACAACAGGGGAAAAACTGTTTTTT. Translated, it gives CASSLTTGEKLFF.

This chain uses TRBV13 with TRBJ2-7, with 11 bases fitting TRBD2. Germline V gene sequence: CDR1 PRHDT, CDR2 FYEKMQ (reference sequence). V dropped 3 bases and J dropped 2; count of bases not matched to a gene: 3. This CDR3 is built from 15 residues. The CDR3 DNA follows: TGTGCCAGCAGCTTTGGGACTAGCGGAACCTACGAGCAGTACTTC. It translates to CASSFGTSGTYEQYF.

This clone was detected once. This sequence joins TRBV2 and TRBJ2-1; no clear D gene. V lost 4 bases and J lost 9, with 10 bases in between. This CDR3 has 12 amino acids. Germline values: CDR1 SNHLY, CDR2 FYNNEI. CDR3: CASSADLAEQFF. CDR3 nucleotides: TGTGCCAGCAGTGCAGACTTGGCTGAGCAGTTCTTC.

This chain joins TRBV6-6 and TRBJ2-7; 7 bases line up with TRBD2. In germline, CDR1 is MNHNY, CDR2 SVGAGI (reference sequence). CDR3 size: 13 residues. V gave up 2 bases and J gave up 11 bases; unmatched junction bases: 9. The CDR3 reads CASSYEWEGLEYF. CDR3 nucleotides: TGTGCCAGCAGTTACGAGTGGGAGGGCCTGGAGTACTTC.